This T cell receptor (beta chain) was documented in a study of CD8 T cells in Susac syndrome. Germline lookup yields CDR1 DFQATT and CDR2 SNEGSKA (reference sequence). Trimming left V 5 bases short and J 5 bases short, with 9 bases between. This CDR3 is built from 11 residues. This clonotype was seen only once. After extraction with the RNeasy kit, about 0.45 to 1 ug of the RNA was reverse transcribed using random hexamers. In TCRdb, the immunoSEQ multiplex PCR reads were re-called with MiXCR into one record per CDR3 protein. This repertoire shows 180,000 or so distinct CDR3 sequences, just under 95% found once; its top ten account for roughly 0.13%.

V usage is TRBV20-1 and J usage is TRBJ2-5, with D possibly being TRBD1 or TRBD2 (5 bases each). The receptor's source is a human donor in good health. Sample: CD4+ T cells from PBMCs. The CDR3 sequence is CSALWGETQYF. DNA for the CDR3: TGCAGTGCTCTTTGGGGGGAGACCCAGTACTTC.